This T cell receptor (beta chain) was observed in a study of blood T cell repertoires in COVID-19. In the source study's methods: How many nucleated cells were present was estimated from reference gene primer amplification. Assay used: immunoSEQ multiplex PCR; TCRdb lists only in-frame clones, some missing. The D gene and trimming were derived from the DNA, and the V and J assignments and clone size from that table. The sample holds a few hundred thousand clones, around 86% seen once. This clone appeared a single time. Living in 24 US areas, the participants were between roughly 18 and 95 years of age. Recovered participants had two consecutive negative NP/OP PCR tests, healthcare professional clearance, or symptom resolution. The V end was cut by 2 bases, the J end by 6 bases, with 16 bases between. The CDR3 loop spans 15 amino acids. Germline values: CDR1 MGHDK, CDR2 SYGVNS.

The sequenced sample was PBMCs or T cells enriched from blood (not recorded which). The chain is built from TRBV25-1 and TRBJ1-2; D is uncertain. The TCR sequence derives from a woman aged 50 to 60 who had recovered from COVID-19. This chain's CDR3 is CASSEVEGRFNGYTF. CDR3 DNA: TGTGCCAGCAGTGAAGTGGAGGGCCGTTTTAATGGCTACACCTTC.